These 20 T cell receptor beta chains originate from one sample sequenced in a study of PD-1 blockade in mismatch repair-deficient tumors. This table comes from immunoSEQ multiplex PCR, and its TCRdb copy is limited to in-frame clones, with some not included. The table has about 39,000 clones, over 80% seen once. The sample was PBMCs, taken approximately 41 weeks after starting pembrolizumab. The receptors shown here come from an adult with mismatch repair-deficient cancer.

This clone was recorded a few times. The genes are TRBV7-9 and TRBJ2-7; D is perhaps TRBD2 (6 bases). The germline V and J ends were trimmed by 1 base and 3 bases, with 13 bases remaining between them. Germline loops: CDR1 SEHNR, CDR2 FQNEAQ (reference sequence). This CDR3 has 15 residues. CDR3 region: CASSLGGERDYEQYF. CDR3 in DNA: TGTGCCAGCAGCTTAGGGGGGGAGAGGGACTACGAGCAGTACTTC.

This chain links TRBV7-9 with TRBJ1-2; maybe TRBD1 (5 bases). The CDR3 consists of 13 residues. CDR1 and CDR2 from the germline V gene are SEHNR and FQNEAQ (reference sequence). Trimming cost V 3 bases and J 7 bases, with 12 bases left between them. CDR3 in DNA: TGTGCCAGCAGCTTGCTGGGGCGCTTTGGCTACACCTTC. Its protein is CASSLLGRFGYTF. Supplemented by reference TRBV7-9 and TRBJ1-2, the full variable domain reads DTGVSQNPRHKITKRGQNVTFRCDPISEHNRLYWYRQTLGQGPEFLTYFQNEAQLEKSRLLSDRFSAERPKGSFSTLEIQRTEQGDSAMYLCASSLLGRFGYTFGSGTRLTVV.

This clone was seen only a few times. The chain combines TRBV7-8 with TRBJ2-3; D ambiguous. V lost 1 base and J 6 bases, leaving 5 bases between the germline ends. CDR1 SGHVS and CDR2 FQNEAQ come from the germline V gene. There are 12 residues in the CDR3. CDR3 in amino acids: CASSLVVDTQYF. The CDR3 bases are TGTGCCAGCAGCTTAGTCGTGGATACGCAGTATTTT.

The chain links TRBV7-6 to TRBJ2-7, with 9 bases fitting TRBD2. The V and J ends lost 1 base and 4 bases, in that order; junction bases with no gene match: 2. The CDR3 spans 14 residues. CDR1 SGHVS and CDR2 FNYEAQ come from the germline V gene. CDR3 DNA: TGTGCCAGCAGCTTAGTAGCGGGAGAGTACGAGCAGTACTTC. Translated, it gives CASSLVAGEYEQYF.

This chain links TRBV7-9 with TRBJ2-3; 10 bases align to TRBD2. In germline, CDR1 is SEHNR, CDR2 FQNEAQ (reference sequence). V gave up 4 bases and J gave up 0 bases; unmatched junction bases: 4. The CDR3 has 16 amino acids. CDR3 protein: CASSSLTSGSTDTQYF. DNA for the CDR3: TGTGCCAGCAGCTCATTGACTAGCGGGAGCACAGATACGCAGTATTTT. Together with reference TRBV7-9 and TRBJ2-3, the CDR3 gives the full variable domain: DTGVSQNPRHKITKRGQNVTFRCDPISEHNRLYWYRQTLGQGPEFLTYFQNEAQLEKSRLLSDRFSAERPKGSFSTLEIQRTEQGDSAMYLCASSSLTSGSTDTQYFGPGTRLTVL.

This chain links TRBV4-1 with TRBJ2-1, with D maybe TRBD1 (5 bases). Per the germline V gene, CDR1 is MGHRA and CDR2 is YSYEKL. The ends were cut back, 6 bases at V and 0 bases at J, with 27 bases in the middle. This CDR3 has 20 residues. CDR3 residues: CASRIILPSGHGRSYNEQFF. The CDR3, as DNA: TGCGCCAGCAGGATTATCCTACCGTCAGGGCATGGCCGCTCCTACAATGAGCAGTTCTTC.

The rearrangement uses TRBV7-9 and TRBJ2-3; TRBD1 aligns across 8 bases. CDR1 is SEHNR and CDR2 is FQNEAQ in the germline V gene (reference sequence). The junction had 4 bases not matched to a gene; V was cut back by 5 bases and J by 0 bases. This CDR3 has 15 amino acids. The CDR3 protein is CASSRTGTSTDTQYF. CDR3 in DNA: TGTGCCAGCAGCCGGACAGGGACCAGCACAGATACGCAGTATTTT. Based on the CDR3 plus reference TRBV7-9 and TRBJ2-3, the full variable domain is DTGVSQNPRHKITKRGQNVTFRCDPISEHNRLYWYRQTLGQGPEFLTYFQNEAQLEKSRLLSDRFSAERPKGSFSTLEIQRTEQGDSAMYLCASSRTGTSTDTQYFGPGTRLTVL.

This chain joins TRBV30 and TRBJ1-5, with D possibly TRBD1 on 6 matching bases. This CDR3 has 15 amino acids. V was shortened by 0 bases and J by 2 bases, with 11 bases between the two germline ends. Looked up from germline, CDR1 is GTSNPN and CDR2 is SVGIG (reference sequence). The CDR3 protein is CAWSVRGAGNQPQHF. Here the CDR3 DNA reads TGTGCCTGGAGTGTCCGGGGGGCAGGCAATCAGCCCCAGCATTTT.

J is TRBJ1-5 and V is TRBV30; perhaps TRBD1 as D (6 bases). Per the germline V gene, CDR1 is GTSNPN and CDR2 is SVGIG (reference sequence). The CDR3 is made up of 13 amino acids. The V gene lost 2 bases and the J gene lost 6 bases, with 11 bases spanning the gap. DNA of the CDR3: TGTGCCTGGAGTACAGGGTTCGGTCAGCCCCAGCATTTT. Protein: CAWSTGFGQPQHF.

The chain is built from TRBV5-4 and TRBJ2-1, with D perhaps matching TRBD2 (5 bases). The CDR3 contains 15 residues. Germline V gives CDR1 SGHNT, CDR2 YYREEE (reference sequence). Trimming removed 4 bases at V and 2 bases at J, with 13 bases between. The CDR3 nucleotides are TGTGCCAGCAGCACCCCGACTACTCCCTACAATGAGCAGTTCTTC. Its protein is CASSTPTTPYNEQFF.

V and J are TRBV5-1 and TRBJ1-5; 7 bases map to TRBD1. V lost 2 bases, J lost 5 bases, and 7 bases stayed unmatched. The CDR3 runs 15 residues. From germline, CDR1 is SGHRS and CDR2 YFSETQ. The DNA of the CDR3 is TGCGCCAGCAGCTTCACAGGGGAAAGGGATCAGCCCCAGCATTTT. Translated: CASSFTGERDQPQHF.

This clone was seen a handful of times. The chain combines TRBV19 with TRBJ2-7; no definite D call. The CDR3 runs to 13 residues. Germline CDR1 is LNHDA and CDR2 is SQIVND (reference sequence). Trimming took off 5 bases at V and 5 bases at J, with 13 bases between the two ends. CDR3 DNA sequence: TGTGCCAGTAGTTACCTCGGTCAGGACGAGCAGTACTTC. Translating gives CASSYLGQDEQYF.

The V call is TRBV9, the J call TRBJ2-3; a possible D gene is TRBD2 (6 bases). There are 16 residues in the CDR3. Trimming left V 3 bases short and J 2 bases short, with 16 bases between. Germline CDR1 and CDR2: SGDLS and YYNGEE. The DNA of the CDR3 is TGTGCCAGCAGCGCCTACCGGGACTCCTACACAGATACGCAGTATTTT. Amino acids: CASSAYRDSYTDTQYF.

J is TRBJ2-2 and V is TRBV28; tentative D call: TRBD2 (6 bases). V lost 7 bases, J lost 4 bases, and 16 bases lay in between. There are 15 residues in the CDR3. Germline V lookup: CDR1 MDHEN, CDR2 SYDVKM. The CDR3 region is CASTPPGEATGELFF. The CDR3 coding sequence is TGTGCCAGCACCCCGCCGGGAGAGGCCACCGGGGAGCTGTTTTTT.

V and J are TRBV27 and TRBJ2-7; 7 bases are a match to TRBD1. This CDR3 comprises 14 residues. V trimming: 3 bases; J trimming: 2 bases; junction bases outside the gene matches: 4. Germline V gene sequence: CDR1 MNHEY, CDR2 SMNVEV (reference sequence). The CDR3 DNA reads TGTGCCAGCAGTTTCCAGGACAGGCCCTACGAGCAGTACTTC. Protein: CASSFQDRPYEQYF.

CDR3 residues: CASSPPAGRKTEAFF. The CDR3 DNA sequence: TGTGCCAGCAGCCCCCCGGCAGGGCGGAAAACTGAAGCTTTCTTT. The chain uses TRBV7-9 and TRBJ1-1, with D tentatively TRBD1 (5 bases). CDR3 length equals 15 residues. Germline-derived CDR1 and CDR2 are SEHNR and FQNEAQ (reference sequence). V was cut by 5 bases and J by 5 bases, with 18 bases left in between.

The chain employs TRBV27 and TRBJ1-5, with D possibly matching TRBD1 (5 bases). Trimming stripped 7 bases from V and 2 bases from J, with 12 bases between. The CDR3 sequence is 14 residues long. CDR1 is MNHEY and CDR2 is SMNVEV in the germline V gene (reference sequence). The chain's CDR3 is CASTQGYGNQPQHF. CDR3 sequence (DNA): TGTGCCAGCACCCAGGGTTACGGCAATCAGCCCCAGCATTTT.

This chain uses TRBV5-1 with TRBJ2-7; 7 nucleotides line up with TRBD1. This CDR3 has 17 residues. CDR1 and CDR2 from the germline V gene are SGHRS and YFSETQ. The V segment lost 4 bases and the J segment 3 bases; nucleotides outside the gene matches: 16. The CDR3 protein is CASSPEATGLGHYEQYF. CDR3 bases: TGCGCCAGCAGCCCCGAAGCGACAGGGTTGGGACACTACGAGCAGTACTTC.

The chain combines TRBV7-3 with TRBJ1-1; the D is unclear. The CDR3 covers 13 residues. Trimming took off 6 bases at V and 2 bases at J, with 10 bases between the two ends. CDR1 is SGHTA, CDR2 FQGTGA, per germline. The CDR3 sequence: CASSSGLNTEAFF. CDR3 DNA: TGTGCCAGCAGTTCGGGGTTAAACACTGAAGCTTTCTTT. Variable domain in full (rest from reference TRBV7-3 and TRBJ1-1): GAGVSQTPSNKVTEKGKYVELRCDPISGHTALYWYRQSLGQGPEFLIYFQGTGAADDSGLPNDRFFAVRPEGSVSTLKIQRTERGDSAVYLCASSSGLNTEAFFGQGTRLTVV.

This clone was observed a few times. This chain connects TRBV28 to TRBJ2-1, with D maybe TRBD1 (5 bases). This CDR3 is 10 amino acids long. V lost 10 bases, J lost 7 bases, and 8 bases lay in between. Germline values: CDR1 MDHEN, CDR2 SYDVKM. This CDR3 reads CAIKGNEQFF. The CDR3, as DNA: TGTGCCATTAAGGGGAATGAGCAGTTCTTC.